This T cell receptor beta chain is drawn from a study of T cells in Graves' hyperthyroidism and ophthalmopathy. Study-level results: Before onset, ophthalmopathy was predicted by the model a median roughly six months earlier.

Ten or more counts support this clonotype. The antigen is not known. Amplified regions were TCR beta CDR3 sequences from RNA transcripts. The study used the HTBI primer set for a first-round RT-PCR of the TCR CDR3. TCRdb reanalysed the multiplex PCR reads using MiXCR and keeps one entry per CDR3 protein. The repertoire has more than 450,000 distinct CDR3 sequences, about 15% of them found once; the top ten carry more than 11%. The TCR originated in a woman aged 40 to 50 with Graves' hyperthyroidism. The sample taken for sequencing was blood.

The CDR3 protein is CAISGGPGTGSNEQFF. CDR3 coding DNA: TGTGCCATCAGTGGCGGTCCCGGGACAGGGAGCAATGAGCAGTTCTTC. V and J are TRBV10-3 and TRBJ2-1, with 9 bases that match TRBD1. V was clipped by 4 bases and J by 6 bases; unmatched bases: 10. The CDR3 contains 16 residues. The V gene's germline CDR1 is ENHRY and CDR2 SYGVKD.